The 29 T cell receptor beta chains below all came from one sample that was sequenced in a study of glioma-infiltrating T cells after dendritic cell vaccination. Sequencing was performed with immunoSEQ multiplex PCR; in TCRdb, only in-frame clones are kept and a portion is missing. The sample includes 20,000 to 30,000 clones, 89% of them seen just once. Time point of the sample: after dendritic cell vaccination, including at tumor progression/relapse. The material was blood, obtained after dendritic cell vaccination. The receptor set was obtained from a human donor with glioblastoma.

This clone showed up just a few times. V usage is TRBV6-6 and J usage is TRBJ1-2; D is undetermined. Between the trimmed V and J ends, which lost 4 bases and 5 bases, there was a span of 20 bases. Germline CDR1 reads MNHNY; CDR2 reads SVGAGI (reference sequence). The CDR3 length is 16 residues. The CDR3 nucleotides read TGTGCCAGCAGTTCCCTCCGGCCGGGGATGGGGTATGGCTACACCTTC. Translation gives CASSSLRPGMGYGYTF.

CDR3 sequence: CASSPRDFRYSDTQYF. The CDR3 nucleotides read TGTGCCAGCAGCCCCCGGGACTTTCGCTACTCAGATACGCAGTATTTT. The chain carries TRBV5-5 and TRBJ2-3; possibly TRBD2 for D (6 bases). Germline assignment: CDR1 SGHKS and CDR2 YYEKEE (reference sequence). Trimming left V 4 bases short and J 4 bases short, with 19 bases between. CDR3 length equals 16 residues.

The chain couples TRBV7-2 to TRBJ1-2; D is unresolved. The CDR3 is 13 amino acids. The V and J ends lost 3 bases and 6 bases respectively, with 11 bases between them. Germline lookup yields CDR1 SGHTA and CDR2 FQGNSA. CDR3 loop: CASSLGPQDGYTF. The CDR3, as DNA: TGTGCCAGCAGCTTGGGCCCGCAGGATGGCTACACCTTC.

This chain connects TRBV18 to TRBJ1-1; TRBD1 aligns across 7 bases. Unmatched junction bases numbered 15, after V lost 3 bases and J lost 8 bases. Germline V gene lookup returns CDR1 KGHSH and CDR2 LQKENI. CDR3 size: 16 residues. The CDR3, as DNA: TGTGCCAGCTCACCTACACAGGGGTTTTCTGGGAGGGAAGCTTTCTTT. Amino acid sequence: CASSPTQGFSGREAFF.

The chain couples TRBV28 to TRBJ1-4, with D hard to call. There are 14 residues in the CDR3. The germline V gene has CDR1 MDHEN and CDR2 SYDVKM. Trimming took off 6 bases at V and 7 bases at J, with 15 bases between the two ends. CDR3 DNA: TGTGCCAGCAGCCCCGGGTCTGGTGGTGAAAAACTGTTTTTT. This codes for CASSPGSGGEKLFF.

This clone occurred a few times. The chain combines TRBV5-1 with TRBJ2-5; 10 bases map to TRBD1. Germline V lookup: CDR1 SGHRS, CDR2 YFSETQ. With V trimmed by 4 bases and J by 4 bases, 10 bases remained unmatched. The CDR3 is made up of 16 amino acids. CDR3 nucleotide sequence: TGCGCCAGCAGCCCTGGACAGGGGGTGGGTGGAGAGACCCAGTACTTC. Its protein is CASSPGQGVGGETQYF.

This chain joins TRBV27 and TRBJ2-7; no definite D call. In germline, CDR1 is MNHEY, CDR2 SMNVEV (reference sequence). The CDR3 totals 13 residues. V shed 5 bases and J shed 4 bases, with 12 bases lying between them. In nucleotides, the CDR3 is TGTGCCAGCAGTCTAAAGGAGCCTTACGAGCAGTACTTC. It encodes CASSLKEPYEQYF.

J is TRBJ2-7 and V is TRBV10-3; a weak D match, TRBD2 (6 bases). CDR1 and CDR2 from the germline V gene are ENHRY and SYGVKD. V gave up 8 bases and J gave up 0 bases, with 14 bases separating them. The CDR3 totals 14 residues. The DNA of the CDR3 is TGTGCCATCGGGGATGAGACTAGCTCCTACGAGCAGTACTTC. Translated: CAIGDETSSYEQYF.

The gene calls are TRBV19 and TRBJ1-2; D is uncertain. Germline assignment: CDR1 LNHDA and CDR2 SQIVND (reference sequence). Deletions cut 7 bases from V and 6 bases from J, with 15 bases between. CDR3 length: 13 residues. The CDR3 nucleotides are TGTGCCAGTAAGAGGAGACTTACTGATGGCTACACCTTC. Translating it yields CASKRRLTDGYTF.

V usage is TRBV27 and J usage is TRBJ1-5; 8 nucleotides match TRBD1. The CDR3 runs 16 residues. V trimming: 4 bases; J trimming: 6 bases; junction bases outside the gene matches: 11. Germline V gene data show CDR1 as MNHEY and CDR2 as SMNVEV (reference sequence). CDR3 bases: TGTGCCAGCAGTTCCAGGACAGGGCCGGTGGGTCAGCCCCAGCATTTT. It is translated as CASSSRTGPVGQPQHF.

This chain links TRBV6-5 with TRBJ2-5; a weak D match, TRBD1 (5 bases). The germline CDR1 and CDR2 sequences are MNHEY and SVGAGI. The CDR3 is 14 amino acids. The V and J ends lost 2 bases and 5 bases respectively, with 12 bases between them. The CDR3 sequence: CASSYQQPGETQYF. The CDR3 DNA reads TGTGCCAGCAGTTACCAACAGCCAGGGGAGACCCAGTACTTC.

The chain joins TRBV10-2 to TRBJ1-4; D is undetermined. The V and J ends lost 8 bases and 5 bases respectively, with 15 bases between them. Germline values: CDR1 WSHSY, CDR2 SAAADI. The CDR3 loop spans 14 amino acids. CDR3 amino acids: CASGGSGFNEKLFF. The CDR3 DNA is TGCGCCAGCGGAGGCTCGGGGTTCAATGAAAAACTGTTTTTT.

The CDR3 is CASSLPRDRGLHTQYF. The DNA for the CDR3 is TGTGCCAGCAGCTTGCCCCGAGACAGGGGGCTCCATACGCAGTATTTT. The gene calls are TRBV7-8 and TRBJ2-3, with 10 bases identical to TRBD1. Germline V gene data show CDR1 as SGHVS and CDR2 as FQNEAQ. The CDR3 sequence is 16 residues long. The trim removed 3 bases at V and 7 bases at J, leaving 10 bases unmatched.

J is TRBJ2-7 and V is TRBV5-1; 7 bases map to TRBD2. The CDR3 is 12 residues long. Looked up from germline, CDR1 is SGHRS and CDR2 is YFSETQ. Trimming cost V 10 bases and J 2 bases; bases outside gene matches: 6. Here the CDR3 reads CAGGGSTYEQYF. The CDR3 region has the DNA TGCGCCGGGGGGGGGTCAACCTACGAGCAGTACTTC.

This CDR3 reads CASSLFNSVVETQYF. In DNA, the CDR3 is TGTGCCAGCAGCTTATTTAATAGCGTTGTAGAGACCCAGTACTTC. The chain combines TRBV7-6 with TRBJ2-5; the D gene is possibly TRBD2 (5 bases). The CDR3 is 15 residues long. From germline, CDR1 is SGHVS and CDR2 FNYEAQ. Trimming removed 2 bases from V and 4 bases from J, with 14 bases in between.

The chain combines TRBV6-1 with TRBJ1-4; 7 nucleotides match TRBD1. V gave up 6 bases and J gave up 3 bases; unmatched junction bases: 4. CDR3 length equals 14 residues. Germline CDR1 is MNHNS and CDR2 is SASEGT. The CDR3 region has the DNA TGTGCCAGCAGACAGACAGGGCCTAATGAAAAACTGTTTTTT. This gives the protein CASRQTGPNEKLFF.

This clone was observed a handful of times. This chain connects TRBV5-1 to TRBJ2-1, with a weak D call TRBD1 (5 bases). The CDR3 loop spans 14 amino acids. V dropped 0 bases and J dropped 8 bases, with 12 bases sitting between them. Germline V gene lookup returns CDR1 SGHRS and CDR2 YFSETQ. CDR3 loop: CASSLGQQGDEQFF. The CDR3, as DNA: TGCGCCAGCAGCTTGGGGCAGCAAGGGGATGAGCAGTTCTTC.

As to this clone: A read error may account for a junction end that differs from germline. The sample contains more than one DNA sequence encoding this CDR3. The chain uses TRBV6-1 and TRBJ1-6; D uncertain. Germline values: CDR1 MNHNS, CDR2 SASEGT. The CDR3 runs to 15 residues. CDR3 sequence reads: CASSEDGSRNSPLHF. CDR3 bases: TGTGCCAGCAGTGAGGATGGGAGTAGGAATTCCCCCCTCCACTTT.

DNA of the CDR3: TGTGCCAGCAGTGGTGGAGGGGGCCTTAGCAATCAGCCCCAGCATTTT. It translates to CASSGGGGLSNQPQHF. The chain recombines TRBV2 with TRBJ1-5, with 7 bases identical to TRBD1. CDR3 size: 16 residues. The trim removed 4 bases at V and 0 bases at J, leaving 6 bases unmatched. Germline CDR1 is SNHLY and CDR2 is FYNNEI.

This chain joins TRBV2 and TRBJ2-5; 8 nucleotides match TRBD2. Germline CDR1 is SNHLY and CDR2 is FYNNEI. The trim removed 7 bases at V and 5 bases at J, leaving 9 bases unmatched. The length of the CDR3 is 14 residues. In DNA, the CDR3 is TGTGCCAGCACTCGAGCGGGGGCGGGGGAGACCCAGTACTTC. It is translated as CASTRAGAGETQYF.

The chain employs TRBV2 and TRBJ2-1; no firm D call. Germline CDR1 SNHLY, CDR2 FYNNEI. The CDR3 sequence is 13 residues long. V shed 5 bases and J shed 3 bases, with 8 bases lying between them. The CDR3, as DNA: TGTGCCAGCAGTACCGAGAACTACAATGAGCAGTTCTTC. Protein: CASSTENYNEQFF.

The gene calls are TRBV6-5 and TRBJ2-7, with 7 positions matching TRBD1. With 6 bases clipped from V and 6 bases from J, the junction kept 5 bases outside the gene matches. The CDR3 extends over 12 amino acids. CDR1 and CDR2 (germline): MNHEY, SVGAGI. CDR3 amino acids: CASSHRGGEQYF. The CDR3 nucleotides read TGTGCCAGCAGCCACAGGGGTGGCGAGCAGTACTTC.

V usage is TRBV29-1 and J usage is TRBJ1-4, with a tentative D call TRBD1 (6 bases). Germline-derived CDR1 and CDR2 are SQVTM and ANQGSEA. V was clipped by 5 bases and J by 7 bases, with 17 bases between them. The CDR3 totals 14 residues. CDR3 sequence: CSVTRQATGEKLFF. The CDR3 DNA reads TGCAGCGTTACTAGACAGGCGACAGGTGAAAAACTGTTTTTT.

CDR3 residues: CASTGLAGTYEQYF. DNA of the CDR3: TGTGCCAGCACCGGACTAGCGGGGACCTACGAGCAGTACTTC. The chain recombines TRBV2 with TRBJ2-7; TRBD2 agrees at 12 bases. Losses at the gene ends were 7 bases for V and 2 bases for J; bases not matched to a gene: 3. This CDR3 contains 14 residues. Germline assignment: CDR1 SNHLY and CDR2 FYNNEI.

The rearrangement uses TRBV4-1 and TRBJ2-2, with D perhaps matching TRBD2 (7 bases). The V gene lost 1 base and the J gene lost 2 bases, with 26 bases spanning the gap. From germline, CDR1 is MGHRA and CDR2 YSYEKL. This CDR3 is built from 21 residues. CDR3: CASSQVVSRNGAGANTGELFF. CDR3 coding DNA: TGCGCCAGCAGCCAAGTGGTCAGCCGAAATGGGGCGGGGGCTAACACCGGGGAGCTGTTTTTT.

The V gene is TRBV27, the J gene TRBJ1-1; D ambiguous. Trimming shortened V by 7 bases and J by 0 bases, and 21 bases separated the two germline ends. Germline V gene data show CDR1 as MNHEY and CDR2 as SMNVEV (reference sequence). The CDR3 covers 17 residues. As DNA, the CDR3 is TGTGCCAGCACCGCGAGACCCGAGAGGCTGATGAACACTGAAGCTTTCTTT. Protein product: CASTARPERLMNTEAFF.

The chain has TRBV5-4 and TRBJ2-5; TRBD1 matches at 7 bases. From germline, CDR1 is SGHNT and CDR2 YYREEE (reference sequence). The CDR3 runs to 13 residues. With 5 bases clipped from V and 4 bases from J, the junction kept 5 bases outside the gene matches. The CDR3 here is CASSYTGAETQYF. The DNA for the CDR3 is TGTGCCAGCAGTTATACAGGGGCAGAGACCCAGTACTTC. Full variable domain (missing parts from reference TRBV5-4 and TRBJ2-5): ETGVTQSPTHLIKTRGQQVTLRCSSQSGHNTVSWYQQALGQGPQFIFQYYREEENGRGNFPPRFSGLQFPNYSSELNVNALELDDSALYLCASSYTGAETQYFGPGTRLLVL.

This chain joins TRBV2 and TRBJ2-3, with 11 bases that match TRBD2. The CDR3 runs to 15 residues. J lost 10 bases, V lost 2 bases, and 8 bases had no gene match. Germline values: CDR1 SNHLY, CDR2 FYNNEI. Here the CDR3 reads CASSERLAGGLSQYF. In DNA form, the CDR3 reads TGTGCCAGCAGTGAAAGGCTAGCGGGGGGTTTATCGCAGTATTTT.

This clone was found a few times. V is TRBV5-1 and J is TRBJ2-3; TRBD2 might be the D (7 bases). This CDR3 is 14 amino acids long. V dropped 4 bases and J dropped 2 bases, with 11 bases sitting between them. Germline V gene lookup returns CDR1 SGHRS and CDR2 YFSETQ. Written as DNA, the CDR3 is TGCGCCAGCAGCGGAGGGGGGGCCACAGATACGCAGTATTTT. Protein product: CASSGGGATDTQYF.